This T cell receptor (beta chain) was profiled in a study of PD-1 blockade in classical Hodgkin lymphoma. Study-wide points: Reported baseline diversity: healthy donors highest, relapsed/refractory patients lowest.

Assay used: immunoSEQ multiplex PCR; TCRdb lists only in-frame clones, some missing. The sample holds 100,000 or so clones, approximately 89% seen once. The CDR3 runs to 14 residues. The germline V gene encodes CDR1 LGHNA and CDR2 YSLEER. Trimming left V 4 bases short and J 8 bases short, with 17 bases between. Worth noting for this clone: Antigen unknown.

Time point specified: cycle 4 day 1 (C4D1), after five to seven weeks of nivolumab. Each patient experienced a relapse that followed autologous stem cell transplantation, and brentuximab vedotin exposure varied. The chain employs TRBV4-3 and TRBJ1-2; a weak D match, TRBD1 (6 bases). The sample here was peripheral blood mononuclear cells (PBMCs), taken before the fourth cycle of nivolumab. This clonotype was obtained from a human donor with classical Hodgkin lymphoma. CDR3 loop: CASSPLGGGQGYTF. CDR3 nucleotide sequence: TGCGCCAGCAGCCCCTTAGGGGGGGGCCAGGGCTACACCTTC.